This entry lists 17 T cell receptor beta chains sequenced from one sample in a study of beta chain features in type 1 diabetes. Overall study findings and caveats: TCRB CDR3s were moderately but significantly shorter in Type 1 diabetes patients in all four CD4+ subsets.

These receptors lack a known antigen. Expressed TCRB transcripts were sequenced, since all the RNA that had been isolated was reverse transcribed. The method was immunoSEQ multiplex PCR; TCRdb's version includes in-frame clones alone and lacks a portion of them. The table has 60,000 or so clones, 40% to 65% seen once. Sequencing was carried out using Tregs from blood. These receptors were taken from a woman aged 40 to 50 with type 1 diabetes.

This clone occurred a few times. The V gene is TRBV5-1, the J gene TRBJ2-5; TRBD2 matches at 11 bases. CDR1 and CDR2 (germline): SGHRS, YFSETQ. V shed 5 bases, J shed 2 bases, and the junction held 8 bases outside the gene matches. The CDR3 sequence is 16 residues long. Written as DNA, the CDR3 is TGCGCCAGCAGTGAACTAGCGGGAGTTGGGCAAGAGACCCAGTACTTC. Translation: CASSELAGVGQETQYF.

This clone showed up just a few times. The chain recombines TRBV27 with TRBJ1-5; the D gene is possibly TRBD1 (5 bases). With 7 bases removed from V and 5 bases from J, the gap between germline ends came to 21 bases. The CDR3 length is 16 residues. Germline CDR1 reads MNHEY; CDR2 reads SMNVEV (reference sequence). The CDR3 DNA sequence: TGTGCCAGCAACCCTCTCGGGGGATTAGGATATCAGCCCCAGCATTTT. Protein sequence: CASNPLGGLGYQPQHF.

The chain has TRBV5-4 and TRBJ2-1, with a weak D call TRBD1 (6 bases). Germline V gene data show CDR1 as SGHNT and CDR2 as YYREEE (reference sequence). The length of the CDR3 is 16 residues. Trimming stripped 0 bases from V and 6 bases from J, with 16 bases between. The CDR3 sequence is CASSLALQGRGNEQFF. The DNA of the CDR3 is TGTGCCAGCAGCTTGGCCTTGCAGGGGAGAGGCAATGAGCAGTTCTTC.

The chain uses TRBV28 and TRBJ2-7; 9 bases align to TRBD1. The J segment lost 5 bases and the V segment lost 6 bases, leaving 11 bases of the junction unmatched. Looked up from germline, CDR1 is MDHEN and CDR2 is SYDVKM. The CDR3 covers 15 residues. The CDR3 nucleotides read TGTGCCAGCAGGGCGACCGGGACAGGGCGGAACGAGCAGTACTTC. Translating it yields CASRATGTGRNEQYF. Full variable domain (missing parts from reference TRBV28 and TRBJ2-7): DVKVTQSSRYLVKRTGEKVFLECVQDMDHENMFWYRQDPGLGLRLIYFSYDVKMKEKGDIPEGYSVSREKKERFSLILESASTNQTSMYLCASRATGTGRNEQYFGPGTRLTVT.

The chain employs TRBV6-6 and TRBJ1-1; possible D gene TRBD1, 6 bases. Germline-derived CDR1 and CDR2 are MNHNY and SVGAGI (reference sequence). Trimming took off 2 bases at V and 0 bases at J, with 7 bases between the two ends. This CDR3 region has 14 residues. In DNA form, the CDR3 reads TGTGCCAGCAGTTACAGGACAGTGAACACTGAAGCTTTCTTT. Residues: CASSYRTVNTEAFF.

The CDR3 DNA follows: TGCGCCAGCAGTGATTGGGGGGGGAACACTGAAGCTTTCTTT. Amino acid sequence: CASSDWGGNTEAFF. The chain uses TRBV10-2 and TRBJ1-1, with D tentatively TRBD1 (5 bases). V shed 3 bases and J shed 1 base, with 9 bases lying between them. Per the germline V gene, CDR1 is WSHSY and CDR2 is SAAADI. This CDR3 comprises 14 residues.

This clone appeared a few times. The CDR3 nucleotides read TGTGCCAGCAGCTTCCAAGGGGATGAGCAGTTCTTC. This sequence encodes CASSFQGDEQFF. V usage is TRBV7-3 and J usage is TRBJ2-1; tentative D call: TRBD1 (5 bases). The germline V gene encodes CDR1 SGHTA and CDR2 FQGTGA. Trimming shortened V by 3 bases and J by 8 bases, and 8 bases separated the two germline ends. There are 12 residues in the CDR3.

The chain links TRBV5-4 to TRBJ1-1; no definite D call. The CDR3 runs to 13 residues. The germline V gene encodes CDR1 SGHNT and CDR2 YYREEE (reference sequence). V was clipped by 7 bases and J by 0 bases, with 10 bases between them. In DNA, the CDR3 is TGTGCCAGCCGTGGGCAGATGAACACTGAAGCTTTCTTT. Protein product: CASRGQMNTEAFF. The full variable domain, completed using reference TRBV5-4 and TRBJ1-1, is ETGVTQSPTHLIKTRGQQVTLRCSSQSGHNTVSWYQQALGQGPQFIFQYYREEENGRGNFPPRFSGLQFPNYSSELNVNALELDDSALYLCASRGQMNTEAFFGQGTRLTVV.

This chain uses TRBV5-6 with TRBJ1-2; no clear D gene. CDR1 is SGHDT and CDR2 is YYEEEE in the germline V gene. The CDR3 has 17 amino acids. With 4 bases removed from V and 1 base from J, the gap between germline ends came to 20 bases. The CDR3 nucleotides are TGTGCCAGCAGCACGAGGGAGAAATTGATGTTTAACTATGGCTACACCTTC. Its protein is CASSTREKLMFNYGYTF.

V is TRBV6-1 and J is TRBJ1-1; D possibly corresponds to TRBD1 (5 bases). This CDR3 region has 15 residues. V was cut by 7 bases and J by 3 bases, with 18 bases left in between. Per the germline V gene, CDR1 is MNHNS and CDR2 is SASEGT. Here the CDR3 reads CASTRWGGFDTEAFF. The CDR3 bases are TGTGCCAGCACCCGGTGGGGGGGATTTGACACTGAAGCTTTCTTT.

The CDR3 nucleotides read TGTGCCAGCAGCTTAACAGGGCTATCCTACGAGCAGTACTTC. Its protein is CASSLTGLSYEQYF. The chain links TRBV13 to TRBJ2-5, with D possibly TRBD1 on 6 matching bases. The J call is uncertain, as TRBJ2-7 better fits the DNA end. CDR3 length equals 14 residues. The germline V gene encodes CDR1 PRHDT and CDR2 FYEKMQ (reference sequence).

CDR3 amino acids: CASSLQGNTEAFF. DNA of the CDR3: TGTGCCAGCAGCCTACAGGGAAACACTGAAGCTTTCTTT. The genes are TRBV7-3 and TRBJ1-1, with a possible D match to TRBD1 (6 bases). Germline V gene sequence: CDR1 SGHTA, CDR2 FQGTGA. V shed 5 bases and J shed 2 bases, with 9 bases lying between them. The CDR3 loop spans 13 amino acids.

V gene TRBV6-6 combines with J gene TRBJ1-5; D ambiguous. The CDR3 loop spans 15 amino acids. The V end was cut by 7 bases, the J end by 0 bases, with 13 bases between. The germline V gene has CDR1 MNHNY and CDR2 SVGAGI (reference sequence). The CDR3 spells CASTLGGSSNQPQHF. The CDR3, as DNA: TGTGCCAGCACTCTTGGAGGCTCTAGCAATCAGCCCCAGCATTTT.

The V gene is TRBV2, the J gene TRBJ1-6, with a weak D call TRBD1 (5 bases). The CDR3 sequence is 14 residues long. Germline loops: CDR1 SNHLY, CDR2 FYNNEI. Trimming removed 5 bases at V and 6 bases at J, with 11 bases between. CDR3 loop: CASSLIGVNSPLHF. The CDR3 DNA sequence: TGTGCCAGCAGTCTAATAGGGGTTAATTCACCCCTCCACTTT.

The chain has TRBV7-2 and TRBJ1-2; 9 bases map to TRBD1. V lost 5 bases to trimming and J lost 3 bases; unmatched junction nucleotides: 7. The CDR3 sequence is 15 residues long. Germline loops: CDR1 SGHTA, CDR2 FQGNSA. The CDR3 here is CASSPGTGNYYGYTF. In DNA form, the CDR3 reads TGTGCCAGCAGCCCAGGGACAGGGAACTACTATGGCTACACCTTC.

This chain connects TRBV4-1 to TRBJ1-4, with TRBD1 matching 9 bases. The V gene's germline CDR1 is MGHRA and CDR2 YSYEKL. V trimming: 5 bases; J trimming: 8 bases; junction bases outside the gene matches: 6. CDR3 size: 14 residues. CDR3 sequence reads: CASSLGQGGEKLFF. DNA of the CDR3: TGCGCCAGCAGCTTGGGACAGGGTGGAGAAAAACTGTTTTTT.

The gene calls are TRBV5-1 and TRBJ1-5; a possible D gene is TRBD1 (6 bases). CDR3 size: 15 residues. The V gene's germline CDR1 is SGHRS and CDR2 YFSETQ. The V end lost 0 bases, the J end lost 3 bases, and 10 bases lay between the germline ends. CDR3 residues: CASSLGGQPNQPQHF. DNA of the CDR3: TGCGCCAGCAGCTTGGGGGGGCAGCCCAATCAGCCCCAGCATTTT.